The entry below gives a single T cell receptor (beta chain) sequence along with its context. This sample is drawn from a study of blood T cell repertoires in COVID-19. Each recovered donor of Cohort 3 presented with two negative PCRs, clearance, or symptom resolution. V was clipped by 8 bases and J by 3 bases; unmatched bases: 6. Germline V gene lookup returns CDR1 MRHNA and CDR2 SNTAGT. The CDR3 loop spans 14 amino acids. Clones were read by immunoSEQ multiplex PCR, and TCRdb kept only the in-frame ones, dropping some. The sample contains a few hundred thousand clones, over 80% of which appear only once.

The sequenced sample was PBMCs or T cells enriched from blood (not recorded which). This receptor was identified in a woman aged 18-30 years who had recovered from COVID-19. The chain recombines TRBV6-4 with TRBJ2-2, with 7 bases that match TRBD2. This CDR3 reads CASARERDTGELFF. CDR3 DNA sequence: TGTGCCAGCGCGCGGGAGCGTGACACCGGGGAGCTGTTTTTT.